This TCR beta chain was identified in a study of cytomegalovirus exposure and HLA in healthy donors. The wider study: Approximately 200 million T cells yielded 117 million unique TCR beta sequences in earlier analysis. Study results and limitations: Later analysis identified a missense DCLRE1C variant that was linked to TCR beta V- and J-gene trimming. The investigators catalogued 150 or so TCR beta chains as cytomegalovirus-associated. TCR beta V segments were, for the most part, productive about 90% or about 30% of the time in an earlier analysis.

The CDR3 is 14 amino acids. Looked up from germline, CDR1 is SNHLY and CDR2 is FYNNEI. The V and J ends lost 6 bases and 1 base respectively, with 10 bases between them. A word on this clone: Its cognate antigen is unknown.

Researchers ran the PCR with 60 Vbeta and 13 Jbeta primers. The method was immunoSEQ multiplex PCR; TCRdb's version includes in-frame clones alone and lacks a portion of them. The profile shows under 200,000 clones, 75% to 90% of them singletons. This TCR derives from a woman aged 30 to 39 in good health and CMV-seronegative. The specimen was PBMCs. The J gene is TRBJ1-5, the V gene TRBV2; D is unresolved. This chain's CDR3 is CASRAGLSNQPQHF. Written as DNA, the CDR3 is TGTGCCAGCAGGGCGGGCTTAAGCAATCAGCCCCAGCATTTT. The full variable domain, completed using reference TRBV2 and TRBJ1-5, is EPEVTQTPSHQVTQMGQEVILRCVPISNHLYFYWYRQILGQKVEFLVSFYNNEISEKSEIFDDQFSVERPDGSNFTLKIRSTKLEDSAMYFCASRAGLSNQPQHFGDGTRLSIL.